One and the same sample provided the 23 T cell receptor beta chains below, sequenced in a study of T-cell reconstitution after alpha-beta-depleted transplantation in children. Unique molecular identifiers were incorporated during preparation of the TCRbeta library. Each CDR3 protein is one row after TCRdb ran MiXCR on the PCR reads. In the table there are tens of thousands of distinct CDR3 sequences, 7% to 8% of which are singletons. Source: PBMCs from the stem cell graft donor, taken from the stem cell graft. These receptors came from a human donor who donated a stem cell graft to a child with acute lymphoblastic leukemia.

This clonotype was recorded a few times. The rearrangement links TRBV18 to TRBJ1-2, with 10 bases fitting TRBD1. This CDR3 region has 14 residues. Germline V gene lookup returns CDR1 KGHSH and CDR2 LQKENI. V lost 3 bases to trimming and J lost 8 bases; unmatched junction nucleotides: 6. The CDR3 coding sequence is TGTGCCAGCTCACCGTCCGGGACAGGGGTCGGCTACACCTTC. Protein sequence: CASSPSGTGVGYTF.

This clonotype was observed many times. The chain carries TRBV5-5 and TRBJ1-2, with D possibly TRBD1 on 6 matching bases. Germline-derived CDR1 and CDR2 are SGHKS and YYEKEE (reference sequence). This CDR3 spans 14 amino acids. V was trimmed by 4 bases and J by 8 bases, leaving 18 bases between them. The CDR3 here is CASSPDSQGRGYTF. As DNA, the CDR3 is TGTGCCAGCAGCCCCGACTCACAGGGAAGAGGCTACACCTTC.

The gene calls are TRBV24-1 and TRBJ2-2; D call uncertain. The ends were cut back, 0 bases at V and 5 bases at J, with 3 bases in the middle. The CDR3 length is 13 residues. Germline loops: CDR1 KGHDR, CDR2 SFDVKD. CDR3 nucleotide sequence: TGTGCCACCAGTGATTTGGTTACCGGGGAGCTGTTTTTT. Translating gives CATSDLVTGELFF.

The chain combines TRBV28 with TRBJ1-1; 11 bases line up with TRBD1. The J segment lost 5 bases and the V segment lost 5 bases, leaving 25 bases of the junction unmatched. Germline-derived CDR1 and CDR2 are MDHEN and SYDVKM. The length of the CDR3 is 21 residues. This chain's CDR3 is CASSLYRFNSDRGRVETEAFF. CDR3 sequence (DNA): TGTGCCAGCAGTCTATACCGTTTTAACTCGGACAGGGGGCGTGTGGAAACTGAAGCTTTCTTT.

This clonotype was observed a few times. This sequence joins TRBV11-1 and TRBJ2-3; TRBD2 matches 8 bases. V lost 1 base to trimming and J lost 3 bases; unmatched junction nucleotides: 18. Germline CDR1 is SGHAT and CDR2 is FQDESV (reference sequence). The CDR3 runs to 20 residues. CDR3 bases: TGTGCCAGCAGCTTAGGGGCCCTAGCGGGCCCCGCTGAGCTGACAGATACGCAGTATTTT. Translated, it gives CASSLGALAGPAELTDTQYF.

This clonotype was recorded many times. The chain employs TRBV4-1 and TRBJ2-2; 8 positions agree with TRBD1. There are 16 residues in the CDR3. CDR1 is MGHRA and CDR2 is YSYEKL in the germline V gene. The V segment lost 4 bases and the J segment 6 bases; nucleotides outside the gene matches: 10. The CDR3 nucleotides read TGCGCCAGCAGCCGACAGGGGATCGAGGCCGCCGGGGAGCTGTTTTTT. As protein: CASSRQGIEAAGELFF.

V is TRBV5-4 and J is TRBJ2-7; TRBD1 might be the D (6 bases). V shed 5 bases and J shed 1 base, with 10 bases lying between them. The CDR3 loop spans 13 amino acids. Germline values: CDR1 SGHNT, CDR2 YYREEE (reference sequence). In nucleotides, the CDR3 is TGTGCCAGCAGACTTCAGGGGTCCTACGAGCAGTACTTC. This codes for CASRLQGSYEQYF.

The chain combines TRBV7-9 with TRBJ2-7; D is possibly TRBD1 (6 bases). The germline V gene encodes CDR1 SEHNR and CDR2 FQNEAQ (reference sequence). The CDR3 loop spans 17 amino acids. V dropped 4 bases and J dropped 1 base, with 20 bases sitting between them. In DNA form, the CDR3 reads TGTGCCAGCAGCTCCCCAACTACCCTGGACAGTTCCTACGAGCAGTACTTC. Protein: CASSSPTTLDSSYEQYF.

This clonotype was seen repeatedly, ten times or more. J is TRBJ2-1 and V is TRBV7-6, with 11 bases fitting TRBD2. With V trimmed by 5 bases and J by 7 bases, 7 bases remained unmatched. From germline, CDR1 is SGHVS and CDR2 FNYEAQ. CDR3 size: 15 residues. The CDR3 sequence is CASSQTSGGRNEQFF. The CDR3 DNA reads TGTGCCAGCAGCCAAACTAGCGGGGGACGGAATGAGCAGTTCTTC.

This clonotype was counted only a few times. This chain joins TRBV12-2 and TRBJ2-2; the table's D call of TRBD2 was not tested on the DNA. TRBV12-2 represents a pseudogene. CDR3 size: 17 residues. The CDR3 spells CASRSPGTGGNTGELFF. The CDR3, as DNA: TGTGCAAGTCGCTCACCCGGGACTGGCGGGAACACCGGGGAGCTGTTTTTT.

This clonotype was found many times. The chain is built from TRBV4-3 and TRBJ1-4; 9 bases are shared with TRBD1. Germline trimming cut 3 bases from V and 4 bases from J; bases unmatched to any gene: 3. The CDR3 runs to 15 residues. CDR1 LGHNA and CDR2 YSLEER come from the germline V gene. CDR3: CASSQGDRDNEKLFF. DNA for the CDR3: TGCGCCAGCAGCCAGGGGGACAGGGATAATGAAAAACTGTTTTTT.

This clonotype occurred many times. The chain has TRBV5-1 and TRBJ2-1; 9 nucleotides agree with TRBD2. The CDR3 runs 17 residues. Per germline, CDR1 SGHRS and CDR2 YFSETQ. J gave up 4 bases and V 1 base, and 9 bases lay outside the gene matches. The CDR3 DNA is TGCGCCAGCAGCTTGACTTTGGTAGCGGGAGTGTACAATGAGCAGTTCTTC. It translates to CASSLTLVAGVYNEQFF. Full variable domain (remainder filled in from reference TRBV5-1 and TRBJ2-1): KAGVTQTPRYLIKTRGQQVTLSCSPISGHRSVSWYQQTPGQGLQFLFEYFSETQRNKGNFPGRFSGRQFSNSRSEMNVSTLELGDSALYLCASSLTLVAGVYNEQFFGPGTRLTVL.

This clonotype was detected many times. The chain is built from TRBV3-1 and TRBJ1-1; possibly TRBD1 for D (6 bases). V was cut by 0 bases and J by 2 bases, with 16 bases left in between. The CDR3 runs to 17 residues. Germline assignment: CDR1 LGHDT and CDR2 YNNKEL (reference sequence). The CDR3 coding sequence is TGTGCCAGCAGCCAAGATGCGGGGGGCAATCTTAACACTGAAGCTTTCTTT. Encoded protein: CASSQDAGGNLNTEAFF.

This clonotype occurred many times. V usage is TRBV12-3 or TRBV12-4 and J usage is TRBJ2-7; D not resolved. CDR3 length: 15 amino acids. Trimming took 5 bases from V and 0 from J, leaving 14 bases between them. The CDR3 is CASSASGASSYEQYF. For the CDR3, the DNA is TGTGCCAGCAGTGCCTCCGGCGCGAGCTCCTACGAGCAGTACTTC.

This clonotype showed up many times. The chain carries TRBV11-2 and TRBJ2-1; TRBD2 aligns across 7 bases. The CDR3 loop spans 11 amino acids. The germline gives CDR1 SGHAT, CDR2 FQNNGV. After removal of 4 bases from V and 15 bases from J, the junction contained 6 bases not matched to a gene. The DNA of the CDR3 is TGTGCCAGCAGCTCCGGACTAGGAACGTTCTTC. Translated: CASSSGLGTFF. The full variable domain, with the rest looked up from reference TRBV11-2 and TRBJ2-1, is EAGVAQSPRYKIIEKRQSVAFWCNPISGHATLYWYQQILGQGPKLLIQFQNNGVVDDSQLPKDRFSAERLKGVDSTLKIQPAKLEDSAVYLCASSSGLGTFFGPGTRLTVL.

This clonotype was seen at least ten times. CDR3 residues: CASSGDASGKIQSSYNSPLHF. CDR3 DNA sequence: TGTGCCAGCTCAGGGGATGCATCAGGGAAAATTCAAAGCTCCTATAATTCACCCCTCCACTTT. This chain connects TRBV28 to TRBJ1-6; D is perhaps TRBD1 (6 bases). Germline CDR1 and CDR2: MDHEN and SYDVKM. CDR3 size: 21 residues. V shed 8 bases and J shed 0 bases, with 29 bases lying between them.

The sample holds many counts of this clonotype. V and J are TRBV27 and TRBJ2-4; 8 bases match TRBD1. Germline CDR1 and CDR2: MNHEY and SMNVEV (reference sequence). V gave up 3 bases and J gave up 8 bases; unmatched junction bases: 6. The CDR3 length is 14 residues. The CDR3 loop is CASSFIQGADIQYF. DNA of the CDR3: TGTGCCAGCAGTTTCATTCAGGGGGCGGACATTCAGTACTTC.

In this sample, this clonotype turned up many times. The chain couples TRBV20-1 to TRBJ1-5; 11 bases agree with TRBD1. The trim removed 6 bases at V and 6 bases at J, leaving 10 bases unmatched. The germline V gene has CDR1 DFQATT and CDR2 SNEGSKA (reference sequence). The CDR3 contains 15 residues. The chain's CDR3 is CSAPWGQGVSQPQHF. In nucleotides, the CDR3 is TGCAGTGCCCCCTGGGGACAGGGGGTAAGTCAGCCCCAGCATTTT.

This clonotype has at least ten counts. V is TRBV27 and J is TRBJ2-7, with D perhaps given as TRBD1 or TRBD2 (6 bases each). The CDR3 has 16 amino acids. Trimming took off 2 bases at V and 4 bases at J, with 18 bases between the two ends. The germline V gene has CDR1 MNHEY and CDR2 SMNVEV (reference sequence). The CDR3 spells CASSLAPGGRWYEQYF. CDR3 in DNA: TGTGCCAGCAGTTTAGCCCCTGGGGGGCGGTGGTACGAGCAGTACTTC.

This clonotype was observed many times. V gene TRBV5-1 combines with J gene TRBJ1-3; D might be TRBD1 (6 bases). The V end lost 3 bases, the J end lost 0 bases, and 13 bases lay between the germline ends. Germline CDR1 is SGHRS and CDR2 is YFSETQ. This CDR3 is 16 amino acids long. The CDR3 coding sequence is TGCGCCAGCAGCTCCTGGACAGAAGCCTCTGGAAACACCATATATTTT. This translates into CASSSWTEASGNTIYF.

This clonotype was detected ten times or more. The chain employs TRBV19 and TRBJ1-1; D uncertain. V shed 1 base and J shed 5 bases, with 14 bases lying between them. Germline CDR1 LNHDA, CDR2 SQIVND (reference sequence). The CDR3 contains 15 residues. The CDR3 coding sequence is TGTGCCAGTAGTATAGCCACCCTAGCGGGGACTGAAGCTTTCTTT. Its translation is CASSIATLAGTEAFF. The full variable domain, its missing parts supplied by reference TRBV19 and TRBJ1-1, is DGGITQSPKYLFRKEGQNVTLSCEQNLNHDAMYWYRQDPGQGLRLIYYSQIVNDFQKGDIAEGYSVSREKKESFPLTVTSAQKNPTAFYLCASSIATLAGTEAFFGQGTRLTVV.

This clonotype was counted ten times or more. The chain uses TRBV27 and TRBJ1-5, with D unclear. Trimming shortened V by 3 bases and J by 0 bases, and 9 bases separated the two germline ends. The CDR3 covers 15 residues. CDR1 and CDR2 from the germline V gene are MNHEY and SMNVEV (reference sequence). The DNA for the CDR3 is TGTGCCAGCAGTTTGCGTCAGGCTAGCAATCAGCCCCAGCATTTT. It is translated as CASSLRQASNQPQHF.

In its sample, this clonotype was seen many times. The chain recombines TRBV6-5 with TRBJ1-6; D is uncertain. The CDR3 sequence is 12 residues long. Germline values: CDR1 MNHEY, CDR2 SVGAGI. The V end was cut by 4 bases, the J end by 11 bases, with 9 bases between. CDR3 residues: CASSWGFTPLHF. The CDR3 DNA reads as TGTGCCAGCAGTTGGGGTTTTACACCCCTCCACTTT.